The 26 T cell receptor beta chains below come from one sample, sequenced in a study of human T cells and chemical hapten exposure. The time point was: pre-sensitization, week 0. Treatment described: therapeutic diphenylcyclopropenone sensitization with weekly scalp DPC. MiXCR was run by TCRdb on the RACE reads, yielding one entry per CDR3 protein. The table lists roughly 51,000 distinct CDR3 sequences, roughly a tenth of them singletons. Material: whole blood, obtained in connection with sensitization to the hapten diphenylcyclopropenone (DPC). Receptor source: a man aged 40-50 years with alopecia areata. Some clones in this sample may be carry-over from other donors' samples.

The chain recombines TRBV30 with TRBJ2-7; the D is unclear. The CDR3 contains 13 residues. Germline CDR1 and CDR2: GTSNPN and SVGIG (reference sequence). The V end was cut by 5 bases, the J end by 3 bases, with 14 bases between. CDR3 loop: CAWYSGPIYEQYF. CDR3 in DNA: TGTGCCTGGTATTCCGGACCGATCTACGAGCAGTACTTC.

The chain links TRBV6-5 to TRBJ1-3; D call uncertain. Deletions cut 0 bases from V and 0 bases from J, with 6 bases between. The CDR3 length is 15 residues. Germline CDR1 and CDR2: MNHEY and SVGAGI. This CDR3 is CASSYSSSSGNTIYF. The CDR3 coding sequence is TGTGCCAGCAGTTACTCCTCAAGCTCTGGAAACACCATATATTTT.

This clonotype was counted between two and nine times. This chain uses TRBV6-5 with TRBJ1-2; tentatively, D is TRBD1 (6 bases). The CDR3 extends over 17 amino acids. Germline V gives CDR1 MNHEY, CDR2 SVGAGI. V lost 0 bases and J lost 5, with 19 bases in between. In nucleotides, the CDR3 is TGTGCCAGCAGTTACTCGATGCGGGCAGGGGACTATTATGGCTACACCTTC. It is translated as CASSYSMRAGDYYGYTF.

Only a few counts were recorded for this clonotype. This chain uses TRBV7-9 with TRBJ2-7, with 7 bases fitting TRBD2. The trim removed 1 base at V and 2 bases at J, leaving 5 bases unmatched. This CDR3 comprises 15 residues. Germline CDR1 and CDR2: SEHNR and FQNEAQ (reference sequence). CDR3 bases: TGTGCCAGCAGCTTAGGGGCGGGAGAGACCTACGAGCAGTACTTC. Protein: CASSLGAGETYEQYF.

This clonotype was seen many times. The genes are TRBV5-1 and TRBJ2-5; TRBD1 might be the D (6 bases). This CDR3 has 16 amino acids. The ends were cut back, 0 bases at V and 6 bases at J, with 18 bases in the middle. Looked up from germline, CDR1 is SGHRS and CDR2 is YFSETQ. The CDR3, as DNA: TGCGCCAGCAGCTTGGGGGACATAGATCTGAGGAAGACCCAGTACTTC. Translating it yields CASSLGDIDLRKTQYF. Full variable domain (rest looked up from reference TRBV5-1 and TRBJ2-5): KAGVTQTPRYLIKTRGQQVTLSCSPISGHRSVSWYQQTPGQGLQFLFEYFSETQRNKGNFPGRFSGRQFSNSRSEMNVSTLELGDSALYLCASSLGDIDLRKTQYFGPGTRLLVL.

This clonotype came up many times. V is TRBV5-5 and J is TRBJ2-7; D is tentatively TRBD1 or TRBD2 (5 bases each). V was shortened by 4 bases and J by 6 bases, with 17 bases between the two germline ends. CDR1 and CDR2 (germline): SGHKS, YYEKEE (reference sequence). The CDR3 spans 14 residues. CDR3 protein: CASSRDGAWSEQYF. In DNA, the CDR3 is TGTGCCAGCAGCCGGGACGGCGCCTGGTCCGAGCAGTACTTC.

The chain links TRBV11-1 to TRBJ2-1, with a weak D call TRBD1 (5 bases). This CDR3 comprises 13 residues. With 2 bases removed from V and 10 bases from J, the gap between germline ends came to 12 bases. CDR1 and CDR2 (germline): SGHAT, FQDESV (reference sequence). Here the CDR3 reads CASSLRAAGEQFF. CDR3 sequence (DNA): TGTGCCAGCAGCTTAAGGGCGGCAGGGGAGCAGTTCTTC.

This clonotype was detected ten times or more. The rearrangement links TRBV4-1 to TRBJ1-2, with D tentatively TRBD1 (5 bases). The germline V gene has CDR1 MGHRA and CDR2 YSYEKL. The CDR3 has 16 amino acids. V was clipped by 5 bases and J by 3 bases, with 19 bases between them. The CDR3 DNA follows: TGCGCCAGCAGCTATCTTCCGACGACAGCCTACTATGGCTACACCTTC. This sequence encodes CASSYLPTTAYYGYTF.

The rearrangement uses TRBV4-3 and TRBJ2-7, with 7 bases that match TRBD1. Per germline, CDR1 LGHNA and CDR2 YSLEER. Unmatched junction bases numbered 10, after V lost 0 bases and J lost 5 bases. This CDR3 region has 16 residues. In DNA, the CDR3 is TGCGCCAGCAGCCAAGATCTTGCAGGGGGTAGGAACGAGCAGTACTTC. Translating gives CASSQDLAGGRNEQYF.

This clonotype came up a few times. The genes are TRBV4-2 and TRBJ2-2, with 9 positions matching TRBD2. There are 15 residues in the CDR3. The V and J ends lost 1 base and 3 bases, in that order; junction bases with no gene match: 0. Germline assignment: CDR1 LGHNA and CDR2 YNFKEQ. The CDR3 is CASSQGLADTGELFF. The CDR3 DNA is TGTGCCAGCAGCCAAGGACTAGCGGACACCGGGGAGCTGTTTTTT.

This clonotype was observed a few times. The chain recombines TRBV6-6 with TRBJ2-3, with D hard to call. The germline V and J ends were trimmed by 6 bases and 0 bases, with 7 bases remaining between them. The CDR3 is made up of 13 amino acids. The germline CDR1 and CDR2 sequences are MNHNY and SVGAGI (reference sequence). CDR3 sequence (DNA): TGTGCCAGCAGATCTGTGAGCACAGATACGCAGTATTTT. It yields the protein CASRSVSTDTQYF.

This clonotype was recorded many times. The rearrangement uses TRBV7-9 and TRBJ2-1; no firm D call. The germline CDR1 and CDR2 sequences are SEHNR and FQNEAQ (reference sequence). The CDR3 runs to 16 residues. V lost 5 bases and J 9 bases, leaving 23 bases between the germline ends. The DNA for the CDR3 is TGTGCCAGCAGCCCCCGGCTTGAGTCCAGTTTGGGTGAGCAGTTCTTC. Protein product: CASSPRLESSLGEQFF. Using reference TRBV7-9 and TRBJ2-1 for the parts outside the CDR3, the full variable domain is DTGVSQNPRHKITKRGQNVTFRCDPISEHNRLYWYRQTLGQGPEFLTYFQNEAQLEKSRLLSDRFSAERPKGSFSTLEIQRTEQGDSAMYLCASSPRLESSLGEQFFGPGTRLTVL.

This chain joins TRBV29-1 and TRBJ2-7, with D uncertain. The CDR3 has 13 residues. V was pared by 5 bases and J by 0 bases, with 11 bases between. Germline V gene data show CDR1 as SQVTM and CDR2 as ANQGSEA. The CDR3 DNA is TGCAGCGTTAAGTCCAGGAGCTCCTACGAGCAGTACTTC. Translation gives CSVKSRSSYEQYF.

This clonotype occurred many times. The rearrangement uses TRBV7-2 and TRBJ2-1; tentative D call: TRBD2 (7 bases). CDR3 length: 15 amino acids. V was pared by 5 bases and J by 8 bases, with 19 bases between. CDR1 is SGHTA, CDR2 FQGNSA, per germline. The CDR3 nucleotides are TGTGCCAGCAGCCCTACCGGGGGCGGGAGATATGAGCAGTTCTTC. Translating it yields CASSPTGGGRYEQFF.

This clonotype has a handful of counts. The rearrangement uses TRBV29-1 and TRBJ1-1; D is unresolved. In germline, CDR1 is SQVTM, CDR2 ANQGSEA. The CDR3 is 11 residues long. V was shortened by 3 bases and J by 3 bases, with 5 bases between the two germline ends. CDR3 nucleotides: TGCAGCGTTGAGAGGTACACTGAAGCTTTCTTT. Residues: CSVERYTEAFF.

This clonotype has more than one count but fewer than ten. The gene calls are TRBV5-1 and TRBJ1-3; D remains ambiguous. From germline, CDR1 is SGHRS and CDR2 YFSETQ. V was cut by 1 base and J by 1 base, with 12 bases left in between. There are 16 residues in the CDR3. The CDR3 region is CASSLSRDRSGNTIYF. The CDR3 nucleotides are TGCGCCAGCAGCTTGTCGAGGGATCGGTCTGGAAACACCATATATTTT.

This clonotype was found a few times. J is TRBJ2-1 and V is TRBV6-6, with 8 positions matching TRBD1. CDR3 length: 15 amino acids. CDR1 and CDR2 from the germline V gene are MNHNY and SVGAGI (reference sequence). V lost 7 bases to trimming and J lost 7 bases; unmatched junction nucleotides: 12. In DNA form, the CDR3 reads TGTGCCAGCAACAAAGACAGGGGCCCTCCAAATGAGCAGTTCTTC. Protein sequence: CASNKDRGPPNEQFF.

This CDR3 is CASSPALGRMNTEAFF. The CDR3, as DNA: TGTGCCAGCAGTCCCGCTTTGGGGCGGATGAACACTGAAGCTTTCTTT. The chain carries TRBV28 and TRBJ1-1; tentatively, D is TRBD1 (5 bases). The length of the CDR3 is 16 residues. V was trimmed by 5 bases and J by 0 bases, leaving 16 bases between them. Germline CDR1 is MDHEN and CDR2 is SYDVKM. Using reference TRBV28 and TRBJ1-1 for the parts outside the CDR3, the full variable domain is DVKVTQSSRYLVKRTGEKVFLECVQDMDHENMFWYRQDPGLGLRLIYFSYDVKMKEKGDIPEGYSVSREKKERFSLILESASTNQTSMYLCASSPALGRMNTEAFFGQGTRLTVV.

This clonotype was counted only a few times. The chain combines TRBV5-1 with TRBJ2-5; the D gene is possibly TRBD2 (6 bases). Per germline, CDR1 SGHRS and CDR2 YFSETQ. V dropped 2 bases and J dropped 2 bases, with 10 bases sitting between them. This CDR3 has 14 amino acids. The CDR3 sequence: CASSFGGSQETQYF. In nucleotides, the CDR3 is TGCGCCAGCAGCTTTGGGGGGTCACAAGAGACCCAGTACTTC.

This chain joins TRBV12-3 or TRBV12-4 and TRBJ2-2; D uncertain. The CDR3 extends over 15 amino acids. Trimming took 4 bases from V and 4 from J, leaving 13 bases between them. CDR3 loop: CASSSGPVGTGELFF. For the CDR3, the DNA is TGTGCCAGCAGTTCCGGCCCTGTAGGCACCGGGGAGCTGTTTTTT.

This clonotype was found many times. The V call is TRBV14, the J call TRBJ2-3, with 10 nucleotides matching TRBD2. After removal of 0 bases from V and 8 bases from J, the junction contained 11 bases not matched to a gene. Germline V gives CDR1 SGHDN, CDR2 FVKESK. CDR3 length equals 17 residues. The CDR3 reads CASSQEPLAGTRGTQYF. The CDR3 region has the DNA TGTGCCAGCAGCCAAGAGCCACTAGCGGGGACCCGCGGTACGCAGTATTTT.

This chain connects TRBV7-9 to TRBJ2-4; TRBD1 or TRBD2 may be the D gene (6 bases each). This CDR3 has 13 residues. Per germline, CDR1 SEHNR and CDR2 FQNEAQ (reference sequence). Trimming shortened V by 5 bases and J by 7 bases, and 12 bases separated the two germline ends. CDR3 bases: TGTGCCAGCAGCGACGGGGGCGCGAACATTCAGTACTTC. Protein sequence: CASSDGGANIQYF.

This clonotype was observed at least ten times. This sequence joins TRBV7-8 and TRBJ2-1; possibly TRBD1 for D (5 bases). The germline V and J ends were trimmed by 5 bases and 3 bases, with 26 bases remaining between them. The CDR3 totals 19 residues. CDR1 and CDR2 (germline): SGHVS, FQNEAQ. The CDR3 DNA follows: TGTGCCAGCAGCCCATCGGACCGAAAGGGGCCTACCGTCTACAATGAGCAGTTCTTC. Its translation: CASSPSDRKGPTVYNEQFF.

The rearrangement joins TRBV5-5 to TRBJ1-5, with D uncertain. The germline gives CDR1 SGHKS, CDR2 YYEKEE (reference sequence). Deletions cut 3 bases from V and 3 bases from J, with 19 bases between. This CDR3 is built from 17 residues. The CDR3 loop is CASSSKGDPTANQPQHF. The DNA of the CDR3 is TGTGCCAGCAGCTCTAAGGGCGACCCTACGGCCAATCAGCCCCAGCATTTT.

This clonotype was picked up one time. The junction and the germline gene differ at one end; a read error may be behind it. V usage is TRBV4-3 and J usage is TRBJ1-2; TRBD1 might be the D (5 bases). CDR3 length: 15 residues. Germline V gives CDR1 LGHNA, CDR2 YSLEER. CDR3 sequence (DNA): TGCGCCAGCAGCCAAGACCGGGCAGGGAACTATGGCCACACCTTT. It translates to CASSQDRAGNYGHTF.

Many counts were recorded for this clonotype. The rearrangement links TRBV5-1 to TRBJ1-6; D perhaps matches TRBD1 (6 bases). V was trimmed by 4 bases and J by 0 bases, leaving 14 bases between them. The CDR3 extends over 17 amino acids. CDR1 and CDR2 from the germline V gene are SGHRS and YFSETQ. The DNA of the CDR3 is TGCGCCAGCAGCCGACAGGAGCTGAGCTCCTATAATTCACCCCTCCACTTT. Translated: CASSRQELSSYNSPLHF.